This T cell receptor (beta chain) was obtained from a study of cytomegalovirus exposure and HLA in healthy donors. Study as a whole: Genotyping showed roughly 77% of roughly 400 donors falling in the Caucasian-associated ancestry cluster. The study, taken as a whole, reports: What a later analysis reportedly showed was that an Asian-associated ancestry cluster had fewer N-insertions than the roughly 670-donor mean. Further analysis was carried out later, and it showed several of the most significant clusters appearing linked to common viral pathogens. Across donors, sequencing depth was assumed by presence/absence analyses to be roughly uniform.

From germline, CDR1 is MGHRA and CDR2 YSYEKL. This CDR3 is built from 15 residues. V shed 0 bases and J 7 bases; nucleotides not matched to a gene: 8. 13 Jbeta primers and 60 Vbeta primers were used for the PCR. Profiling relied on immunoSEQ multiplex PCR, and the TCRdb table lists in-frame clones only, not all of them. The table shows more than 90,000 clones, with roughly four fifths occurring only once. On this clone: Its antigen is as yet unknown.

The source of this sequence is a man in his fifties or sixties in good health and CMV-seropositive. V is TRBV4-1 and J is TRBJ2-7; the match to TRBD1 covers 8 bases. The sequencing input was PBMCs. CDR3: CASSQEGTGPREQYF. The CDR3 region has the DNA TGCGCCAGCAGCCAAGAGGGGACAGGCCCTAGGGAGCAGTACTTC.